This paragraph covers one TCR beta chain sequence. Its cognate antigen is unknown. The entry originates in a study of T cells in Graves' hyperthyroidism and ophthalmopathy. Study-level results: Most thyroid clonotypes expanded above 0.001 appeared in blood too. The authors' 13 V-J model separated ophthalmopathy from stable hyperthyroidism.

The CDR3 is 13 amino acids. V was trimmed by 1 base and J by 5 bases, leaving 8 bases between them. Germline assignment: CDR1 MGHDK and CDR2 SYGVNS. TCR beta CDR3 region amplification was performed from RNA transcripts. The study used the HTBI primer set for a first-round RT-PCR of the TCR CDR3. TCRdb re-called the multiplex PCR reads through MiXCR, storing one row per CDR3 protein. In the table there are hundreds of thousands of distinct CDR3 sequences, approximately 25% of which are singletons. The clonotype was recovered from a woman in her thirties with Graves' ophthalmopathy. This chain uses TRBV25-1 with TRBJ1-1, with a weak D call TRBD1 (5 bases). Sequences were obtained from blood. This CDR3 is CASSESGTTEAFF. CDR3 nucleotides: TGTGCCAGCAGTGAATCGGGGACTACTGAAGCTTTCTTT.